This T cell receptor beta chain was captured by sequencing in a study of blood T cell repertoires in COVID-19. Background on the study: Material from acute and convalescent COVID-19 was sourced from the United States, Italy and Spain. From T cells, B-cell-depleted T cells, or PBMCs came the material, which was cDNA or gDNA.

Generated by immunoSEQ multiplex PCR, the TCRdb table keeps only in-frame clones and is missing some. The data contain roughly 290,000 clones, around 90% of them seen just once; the ten biggest clones take up roughly 7%. Trimming at V came to 5 bases and at J to 2 bases, leaving 7 bases not matched to a gene. The length of the CDR3 is 16 residues. Germline V gene data show CDR1 as SGHTA and CDR2 as FQGNSA. V usage is TRBV7-2 and J usage is TRBJ2-2; 8 bases are a match to TRBD1. The TCR originated in a woman under 40 with COVID-19, enrolled during active disease. Sequencing was carried out using peripheral blood. CDR3 DNA: TGTGCCAGCAGCAAACCGGGACAGGTTAACACCGGGGAGCTGTTTTTT. Translation: CASSKPGQVNTGELFF.